The source of this T cell receptor beta chain is a study of vaccination and CD4 T cells after COVID-19. Study overall: All convalescent patients were nasal swab PCR positive for SARS-CoV-2; nine had mild and one severe disease. Findings and limits, study-wide: Going from approximately 21 to 40, median SARS-CoV-2-reactive clonotypes did not rise significantly.

V was cut by 3 bases and J by 7 bases, with 19 bases left in between. The CDR3 runs to 15 residues. Germline CDR1 reads SGDLS; CDR2 reads YYNGEE. Indicated treatment: roughly 10-day PBMC culture with coronavirus spike peptide pools or control peptides (ViraFEST assay). TCR sequencing followed the expansion of antigen-specific T cells with peptide pools in ViraFEST. Oncomine TCR Beta short-read sequencing was applied to DNA from cultured CD4+ T cells. One entry per CDR3 protein, called by TCRdb with MiXCR from the PCR reads. The table has about 11,000 distinct CDR3 sequences, 29% seen once. Comment on this clonotype: What it binds is unknown.

This receptor was taken from a human donor with COVID-19. The sample was cultured CD4+ T cells from blood. The chain recombines TRBV9 with TRBJ1-2; unclear D gene. The CDR3 protein is CASSERAVIPRGYTF. CDR3 in DNA: TGTGCCAGCAGCGAGAGGGCGGTGATACCCCGTGGCTACACCTTC. The whole variable domain, remainder taken from reference TRBV9 and TRBJ1-2, is DSGVTQTPKHLITATGQRVTLRCSPRSGDLSVYWYQQSLDQGLQFLIQYYNGEERAKGNILERFSAQQFPDLHSELNLSSLELGDSALYFCASSERAVIPRGYTFGSGTRLTVV.